This T cell receptor beta chain was identified during a study of cytomegalovirus exposure and HLA in healthy donors. The CDR3 spans 15 residues. Trimming removed 6 bases from V and 0 bases from J; junction bases left unmatched: 5. The germline CDR1 and CDR2 sequences are MGHDK and SYGVNS. Sequencing was performed with immunoSEQ multiplex PCR; in TCRdb, only in-frame clones are kept and a portion is missing. Seen here are some 160,000 clones, 70% to 90% observed once, and the top ten hold almost 3%. Sequenced input: PBMCs. This TCR came from a man between 18 and 29 years old in good health and CMV-seronegative. This rearrangement joins TRBV25-1 to TRBJ2-3; 8 positions match TRBD2. This chain's CDR3 is CASSTIAGSTDTQYF. The CDR3 DNA follows: TGTGCCAGCAGCACCATAGCGGGGAGCACAGATACGCAGTATTTT. The whole variable domain, filled in from reference TRBV25-1 and TRBJ2-3, reads EADIYQTPRYLVIGTGKKITLECSQTMGHDKMYWYQQDPGMELHLIHYSYGVNSTEKGDLSSESTVSRIRTEHFPLTLESARPSHTSQYLCASSTIAGSTDTQYFGPGTRLTVL.